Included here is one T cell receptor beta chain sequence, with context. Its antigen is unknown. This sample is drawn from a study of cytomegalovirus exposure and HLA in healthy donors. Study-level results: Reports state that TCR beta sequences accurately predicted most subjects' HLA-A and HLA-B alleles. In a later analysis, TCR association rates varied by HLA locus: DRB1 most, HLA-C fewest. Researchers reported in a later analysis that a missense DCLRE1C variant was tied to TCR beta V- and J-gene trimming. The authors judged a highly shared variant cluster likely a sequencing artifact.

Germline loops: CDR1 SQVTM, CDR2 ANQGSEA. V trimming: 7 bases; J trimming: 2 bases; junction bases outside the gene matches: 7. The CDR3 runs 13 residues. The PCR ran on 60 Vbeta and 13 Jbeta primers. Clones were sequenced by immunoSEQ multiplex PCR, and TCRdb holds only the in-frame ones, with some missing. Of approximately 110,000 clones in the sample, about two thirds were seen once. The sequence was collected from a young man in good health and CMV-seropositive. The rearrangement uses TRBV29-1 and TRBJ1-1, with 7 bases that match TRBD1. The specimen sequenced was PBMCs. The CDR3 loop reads CSATTGSNTEAFF. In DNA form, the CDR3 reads TGCAGCGCAACGACAGGGTCTAACACTGAAGCTTTCTTT.